This TCR beta chain is drawn from a study of cytomegalovirus exposure and HLA in healthy donors. Study-level information: It was reported in a later analysis that the 90 to 150 validation repertoires used the same platform as the 500 to 700 first-cohort repertoires.

The repertoire was sequenced with immunoSEQ multiplex PCR; TCRdb's copy has only in-frame clones and lacks some. The sample carries approximately 65,000 clones, roughly 95% recorded once. Germline CDR1 is MNHEY and CDR2 is SMNVEV (reference sequence). This CDR3 has 14 residues. V lost 6 bases, J lost 2 bases, and 13 bases lay in between. The chain links TRBV27 to TRBJ2-5; D may be TRBD1 (6 bases). Sequencing was performed on PBMCs. The TCR sequence derives from a woman aged 18 to 35 in good health and CMV-seropositive. The CDR3 DNA follows: TGTGCCAGCAGCTCGACAGGTTCACAAGAGACCCAGTACTTC. The encoded protein is CASSSTGSQETQYF.